This entry lists 11 T cell receptor beta chains sequenced from one sample in a study of T-cell memory formation after mild COVID-19. TCRdb passed the 5' RACE reads through MiXCR, listing each CDR3 protein once. The repertoire holds 550,000 to 700,000 distinct CDR3 sequences, with roughly 17% as singletons. Material for sequencing was PBMCs or a T cell subset sorted from them (not recorded which). All receptors come from an adult woman who had mild COVID-19 (a few samples of this study predate the infection). Cell type and time point are not known.

This clonotype was seen more than once but under ten times. The V call is TRBV6-2 or TRBV6-3, the J call TRBJ2-5, with D maybe TRBD2 (6 bases). Deletions cut 7 bases from V and 9 bases from J, with 21 bases between. The CDR3 consists of 14 residues. Germline assignment: CDR1 MNHEY and CDR2 SVGEGT. The CDR3 protein is CASTPGRPRGAQYF. DNA of the CDR3: TGTGCCAGCACTCCGGGCCGCCCGCGGGGAGCCCAGTACTTC.

V gene TRBV15 combines with J gene TRBJ2-1; either TRBD1 or TRBD2 may supply D (6 bases each). This CDR3 has 17 residues. Trimming took 4 bases from V and 7 from J, leaving 23 bases between them. Germline loops: CDR1 LNHNV, CDR2 YYDKDF (reference sequence). The CDR3 coding sequence is TGTGCCACCAGCAACCTAGGTAGGGGGGCCAAGGCGAATGAGCAGTTCTTC. Encoded protein: CATSNLGRGAKANEQFF.

This clonotype was picked up a small number of times. The chain combines TRBV18 with TRBJ1-1, with D possibly matching TRBD1 (5 bases). The CDR3 is made up of 15 amino acids. CDR1 KGHSH and CDR2 LQKENI come from the germline V gene. V lost 3 bases and J lost 6, with 17 bases in between. The CDR3 region has the DNA TGTGCCAGCTCACCGACAGTCTCCGGAGGGGCTGAAGCTTTCTTT. As protein: CASSPTVSGGAEAFF.

Only a few counts were recorded for this clonotype. The genes are TRBV2 and TRBJ1-1, with D uncertain. V shed 5 bases and J shed 5 bases, with 12 bases lying between them. CDR1 is SNHLY, CDR2 FYNNEI, per germline. CDR3 size: 13 residues. CDR3 bases: TGTGCCAGCAGTTATCACGAGGGTACTGAAGCTTTCTTT. Amino acid sequence: CASSYHEGTEAFF.

The chain combines TRBV18 with TRBJ2-1; D possibly matches TRBD1 or TRBD2 (5 bases each). The CDR3 has 16 amino acids. Trimming took off 0 bases at V and 6 bases at J, with 15 bases between the two ends. Germline V gives CDR1 KGHSH, CDR2 LQKENI. CDR3 protein: CASSPPWSGGSNEQFF. In DNA form, the CDR3 reads TGTGCCAGCTCACCACCGTGGAGTGGGGGATCCAATGAGCAGTTCTTC.

The chain joins TRBV24-1 to TRBJ2-1, with no clear D. Germline loops: CDR1 KGHDR, CDR2 SFDVKD. The V gene lost 7 bases and the J gene lost 6 bases, with 6 bases spanning the gap. CDR3 size: 11 residues. CDR3 sequence: CATSSTNEQFF. CDR3 in DNA: TGTGCCACCAGCAGTACCAATGAGCAGTTCTTC.

The chain employs TRBV7-2 and TRBJ2-1; TRBD2 agrees at 13 bases. Losses at the gene ends were 6 bases for V and 9 bases for J; bases not matched to a gene: 11. Germline CDR1 reads SGHTA; CDR2 reads FQGNSA. CDR3 size: 16 residues. CDR3 sequence reads: CASRETGTSGTREQFF. CDR3 sequence (DNA): TGTGCCAGCAGGGAGACCGGGACTAGCGGGACTCGTGAGCAGTTCTTC.

This clonotype came up a few times. The chain is built from TRBV12-3 or TRBV12-4 and TRBJ2-3, with 12 positions matching TRBD2. V was clipped by 2 bases and J by 1 base; unmatched bases: 4. The CDR3 totals 17 residues. CDR3 region: CASSLLRTSGGTDTQYF. The CDR3 nucleotides are TGTGCCAGCAGTTTATTGCGGACTAGCGGGGGCACAGATACGCAGTATTTT.

The V gene is TRBV4-1, the J gene TRBJ2-2, with D possibly TRBD2 on 6 matching bases. CDR1 MGHRA and CDR2 YSYEKL come from the germline V gene. V was clipped by 7 bases and J by 7 bases, with 10 bases between them. The CDR3 has 12 amino acids. The CDR3 spells CASTSGGGELFF. The CDR3 nucleotides read TGCGCCAGCACCTCCGGGGGCGGGGAGCTGTTTTTT.

V and J are TRBV7-9 and TRBJ2-5; tentatively, D is TRBD1 or TRBD2 (6 bases each). Germline-derived CDR1 and CDR2 are SEHNR and FQNEAQ (reference sequence). The CDR3 length is 18 residues. V was shortened by 0 bases and J by 1 base, with 18 bases between the two germline ends. The CDR3 loop is CASSLALGGGPFQETQYF. CDR3 sequence (DNA): TGTGCCAGCAGCTTAGCGCTAGGAGGGGGGCCCTTCCAAGAGACCCAGTACTTC.

This clonotype occurred a few times. This sequence joins TRBV7-9 and TRBJ2-7; no clear D. V lost 2 bases and J lost 3, with 14 bases in between. CDR1 and CDR2 from the germline V gene are SEHNR and FQNEAQ (reference sequence). This CDR3 is 15 amino acids long. CDR3 sequence reads: CASSLTPSRDYEQYF. The CDR3 DNA reads TGTGCCAGCAGCTTAACTCCTAGTCGAGACTACGAGCAGTACTTC. Variable domain in full (rest from reference TRBV7-9 and TRBJ2-7): DTGVSQNPRHKITKRGQNVTFRCDPISEHNRLYWYRQTLGQGPEFLTYFQNEAQLEKSRLLSDRFSAERPKGSFSTLEIQRTEQGDSAMYLCASSLTPSRDYEQYFGPGTRLTVT.